The entry below describes one TCR beta chain. Its cognate antigen is unknown. An end of the junction does not agree with germline; a read error may underlie this. Three rounds of nested PCR, following a modified ARM-PCR protocol, produced the TCRbeta library. TCRdb reprocessed the multiplex PCR reads with MiXCR, giving one entry per CDR3 protein. This sample has some 90,000 distinct CDR3 sequences; roughly two thirds occur once, and the top ten carry roughly 15%. The entry originates in a study of tumor and adjacent non-tumor tissue in lung cancer. On the study more broadly: On average, productive TCRbeta reads reached 4 million to 4.5 million per sample. Study outcomes and limitations: Patients with more diverse tumor TCRs had worse survival.

The template was RNA from unsorted bulk tissue. Germline V gene data show CDR1 as SGHAT and CDR2 as FQNNGV. The CDR3 loop spans 12 amino acids. Sequenced: lung tumor tissue. The chain uses TRBV11-2 and TRBJ2-7, with D perhaps TRBD1 (6 bases). The sequence derives from a man in his sixties or seventies with non-small cell lung cancer. The CDR3 loop reads CASSPTGYEVYF. DNA for the CDR3: TGCGCCAGCAGCCCCACAGGGTACGAGGTGTACTTC.